This T cell receptor (beta chain) derives from a study of blood T cell repertoires in COVID-19. Source study methods: Counts of nucleated cells, estimated from reference gene primer amplification, were obtained. Here immunoSEQ multiplex PCR was the method, and the copy in TCRdb shows in-frame clones only, minus some. The V and J calls and the clone size are those of that table, but D and trimming were determined from the DNA. The sample carries about 80,000 clones, roughly 86% recorded once. The CDR3 sequence is 17 residues long. Germline CDR1 and CDR2: SGHTA and FQGTGA. The ends lost 0 bases at V and 4 bases at J; junction bases unmatched: 5.

The rearrangement links TRBV7-3 to TRBJ2-2, with 10 bases aligning to TRBD2. This clonotype was sampled from a human donor in a cohort sampled during active COVID-19. The sample was peripheral blood. The CDR3 loop reads CASSLTVAGGITGELFF. The DNA of the CDR3 is TGTGCCAGCAGCTTAACGGTAGCGGGGGGTATCACCGGGGAGCTGTTTTTT.